The rows below give T cell receptor beta chains drawn from one sample of a study of blood T cell repertoires in COVID-19. The table came from immunoSEQ multiplex PCR; TCRdb's copy has only in-frame clones and leaves some out. This sample yields hundreds of thousands of clones, of which roughly 89% are seen a single time; roughly 9% belongs to the top ten. The sequenced sample consisted of PBMCs or T cells enriched from blood (not recorded which). Receptor source: a man aged 40-49 years who had recovered from COVID-19. Each CDR3 is given with its conserved first and last residue. A D gene is named only where the DNA matches it firmly. The size field is filled for only some rows; it gives once, few, many or a size class.

>TRBV4-1|NA|few|TRBJ2-1
TGCGCCAGCAGCCAAGGGTTAGCGTACAGCTCCTACAATGAGCAGTTCTTC
CASSQGLAYSSYNEQFF
>TRBV14|TRBD2|NA|TRBJ2-5
TGTGCCAGCAGCCCTCCGGGACTAGCGGGATGGAAGACCCAGTACTTC
CASSPPGLAGWKTQYF
>TRBV11-2|TRBD2|NA|TRBJ2-1
TGTGCCAGCAGCGCTAGACTAGCGGGGAGCGTCCGCAATGAGCAGTTCTTC
CASSARLAGSVRNEQFF
>TRBV7-8|TRBD1|once|TRBJ1-1
TGTGCCAGCAGCTTAGAACCCCGGGACAGGGCGGTCATGAACACTGAAGCTTTCTTT
CASSLEPRDRAVMNTEAFF
>TRBV2|TRBD1|NA|TRBJ2-1
TGTGCCAGCAGTAAGACGGCCCCGGGACAGGGTGGGAATGAGCAGTTCTTC
CASSKTAPGQGGNEQFF
>TRBV20-1|NA|NA|TRBJ1-2
TGCAGTGCTGAGGCTAACTATGGCTACACCTTC
CSAEANYGYTF
>TRBV11-2|NA|NA|TRBJ2-2
TGTGCCAGCAGCTTACTCAGGGGCATGGCCGGGGAGCTGTTTTTT
CASSLLRGMAGELFF
>TRBV7-2|NA|NA|TRBJ2-1
TGTGCCAGCAGATGGGACTCCTCCAGCTCCTACAATGAGCAGTTCTTC
CASRWDSSSSYNEQFF
>TRBV7-2|NA|NA|TRBJ2-1
TGTGCCAGCAGCTTAGCCCTCCAACTAGCCGAGTACAATGAGCAGTTCTTC
CASSLALQLAEYNEQFF
>TRBV5-1|TRBD1|NA|TRBJ2-5
TGCGCCAGCAGCTTACAGGGGCAGATAGAGACCCAGTACTTC
CASSLQGQIETQYF
>TRBV2|TRBD1|NA|TRBJ2-1
TGTGCCACAGCCGGGACAGGGACATTCTTTCCGTTCTTC
CATAGTGTFFPFF
>TRBV7-2|NA|NA|TRBJ2-7
TGTGCCAGCAGCCCAACAGGGGGGGGATCCTACGAGCAGTACTTC
CASSPTGGGSYEQYF
>TRBV10-3|NA|NA|TRBJ1-2
TGTGCCATCAGGGAGACAGACTATGGCTACACCTTC
CAIRETDYGYTF
>TRBV3-1/TRBV3-2|NA|once|TRBJ1-2
TGTGCCAGCAGCCTTACGATTTCGGGTAACTATGGCTACACCTTC
CASSLTISGNYGYTF
>TRBV5-1|TRBD2|NA|TRBJ2-5
TGCGCCAGCAGCTTGGGAGTGGGGGGGACTTTCCAAGAGACCCAGTACTTC
CASSLGVGGTFQETQYF
>TRBV28|NA|NA|TRBJ2-2
TGTGCCAGCAGTCACTGGGGGCCGGACGGCGGGTGGGGGACCGGGGAGCTGTTTTTT
CASSHWGPDGGWGTGELFF
>TRBV29-1|NA|NA|TRBJ1-4
TGCAGCGCTACGGACAGATCTAATGAAAAACTGTTTTTT
CSATDRSNEKLFF
>TRBV6-1|NA|NA|TRBJ1-3
TGTGCCAGCAGTGAACAGGGCGGTGGAAACACCATATATTTT
CASSEQGGGNTIYF
>TRBV3-1/TRBV3-2|TRBD1|NA|TRBJ1-4
TGTGCCAGCAGCCCTTACAGGGGGCACGATGAAAAACTGTTTTTT
CASSPYRGHDEKLFF
>TRBV2|TRBD1|few|TRBJ2-2
TGTGCCAGCACCGGGACAGGGGGCCTCGGGGAGCTGTTTTTT
CASTGTGGLGELFF
>TRBV11-3|NA|NA|TRBJ1-4
TGTGCCAGCAGCCTGGGGGGTAATGAAAAACTGTTTTTT
CASSLGGNEKLFF
>TRBV18|NA|NA|TRBJ2-7
TGTGCCAGCTCATTAGAAGCCCCGGGGACACGGGCACTCGAGCAGTACTTC
CASSLEAPGTRALEQYF
>TRBV27|TRBD2|NA|TRBJ2-1
TGTGCCAGCAGTTTAAATAGCGGGGGTGCGAATGAGCAGTTCTTC
CASSLNSGGANEQFF
>TRBV7-9|NA|NA|TRBJ1-2
TGTGCCAGCAGCTTAGACTGGGGGGATCGGGGCTACACCTTC
CASSLDWGDRGYTF
>TRBV10-1|TRBD1|few|TRBJ2-7
TGCGCCAGCAGACGGACAGGGGGCTACGAGCAGTACTTC
CASRRTGGYEQYF
>TRBV27|NA|NA|TRBJ2-3
TGTGCCAGCAGTGGTCGCGGGGGCCGAGGAGATACGCAGTATTTT
CASSGRGGRGDTQYF
>TRBV4-3|TRBD2|NA|TRBJ2-1
TGCGCCAGCAGCCTTCGGGGGGGAAACAATGAGCAGTTCTTC
CASSLRGGNNEQFF
>TRBV6-5|NA|NA|TRBJ1-6
TGTGCCAGCAGTTACGGTGGGGCAGGGGAACAATCCCCCCTCCACTTT
CASSYGGAGEQSPLHF
>TRBV29-1|NA|NA|TRBJ1-1
TGCAGCGTCGGTGAGAGGGTAGCTGAAGCTTTCTTT
CSVGERVAEAFF
>TRBV28|TRBD1|NA|TRBJ1-1
TGTGTCACCATGACCGGGACAGCCCTTGAAGCTTTCTTT
CVTMTGTALEAFF
>TRBV27|NA|NA|TRBJ2-7
TGTGCCAGCAGTTCGCGCTCCTACGAGCAGTACTTC
CASSSRSYEQYF
>TRBV19|NA|many|TRBJ1-1
TGTGCCAGTAGTTTAACAGGGTCGAGCACTGAAGCTTTCTTT
CASSLTGSSTEAFF
>TRBV5-1|NA|NA|TRBJ2-5
TGCGCCAGCAGCTGGGCGTGGGGGGGCGAGACCCAGTACTTC
CASSWAWGGETQYF
>TRBV13|TRBD1|NA|TRBJ1-4
TGTGCCAGCAGCTTAGCAGGGGGTCATGAAAAACTGTTTTTT
CASSLAGGHEKLFF
>TRBV9|NA|NA|TRBJ1-2
TGTGCCAGCAGCGTATCGAGGGCCCTCGATGGCTACACCTTC
CASSVSRALDGYTF
>TRBV27|TRBD2|NA|TRBJ2-7
TGTGCCAGCAGTTCCGCGGGGGGGGTTATCTACGAGCAGTACTTC
CASSSAGGVIYEQYF
>TRBV27|NA|NA|TRBJ1-1
TGTGCCAGCAACTTCCGGACAGTCCCGCGTCCGAACACTGAAGCTTTCTTT
CASNFRTVPRPNTEAFF
>TRBV9|NA|NA|TRBJ1-2
TGTGCCAGCAGCGTAGCGGTCACCCCTGCCTATGGCTACACCTTC
CASSVAVTPAYGYTF
>TRBV7-9|NA|NA|TRBJ2-5
TGTGCCAGCGGGGAGAACCAAGAGACCCAGTACTTC
CASGENQETQYF
>TRBV28|NA|NA|TRBJ2-7
TGTGCCAGCAGTTTCTCGGGGTTACACGAGCAGTACTTC
CASSFSGLHEQYF
>TRBV29-1|TRBD1|many|TRBJ1-4
TGCAGCGTCGGACAGGGTTCTCCAACTAATGAAAAACTGTTTTTT
CSVGQGSPTNEKLFF
>TRBV11-2|NA|NA|TRBJ2-2
TGTGCCAGCAGCCGCCGGGGTAACACCGGGGAGCTGTTTTTT
CASSRRGNTGELFF
>TRBV3-1/TRBV3-2|NA|NA|TRBJ1-1
TGTGCCAGCAGCCAACAGGGACTGTACACTGAAGCTTTCTTT
CASSQQGLYTEAFF
>TRBV7-9|TRBD1|NA|TRBJ2-7
TGTGCCAGCAGTCCCGACAGGGCGCTCTCCTACGAGCAGTACTTC
CASSPDRALSYEQYF
>TRBV7-3|TRBD1|NA|TRBJ2-7
TGTGCCAGCAGCTCGACAGGGGGCGCTTCCGACGAGCAGTACTTC
CASSSTGGASDEQYF
>TRBV11-3|TRBD1|NA|TRBJ2-1
TGTGCCAGCAGCCCACAAGGACAGGGCGGCAATGAGCAGTTCTTC
CASSPQGQGGNEQFF
>TRBV4-1|TRBD1|NA|TRBJ2-2
TGCGCCAGCAGCCAAGGCAGGGGGCATCAGAAGACCGGGGAGCTGTTTTTT
CASSQGRGHQKTGELFF
>TRBV4-3|TRBD1|NA|TRBJ2-1
TGCGCCAGCAGCCGACGACAGGGGGGGTCGAATGAGCAGTTCTTC
CASSRRQGGSNEQFF
>TRBV11-3|TRBD1|NA|TRBJ2-2
TGTGCCAGCAGCTTAGGACAGGGGGTACCCGGGGAGCTGTTTTTT
CASSLGQGVPGELFF
>TRBV24-1|TRBD2|NA|TRBJ2-2
TGTGCCACCAGTGATTTAAGGACTAGCATGACCGGGGAGCTGTTTTTT
CATSDLRTSMTGELFF
>TRBV11-2|TRBD1|NA|TRBJ2-1
TGTGCCAGCAGCCAATCCGGGACAGGACGCTACAATGAGCAGTTCTTC
CASSQSGTGRYNEQFF
>TRBV11-3|TRBD1|NA|TRBJ1-2
TGTGCCAGCAGCTTAGGACGGGACAGGCCATCCTATGGCTACACCTTC
CASSLGRDRPSYGYTF
>TRBV19|TRBD1|NA|TRBJ1-2
TGTGCCAGTAGTGAACGGACAGGGGGCGGCTACACCTTC
CASSERTGGGYTF
>TRBV29-1|NA|NA|TRBJ2-3
TGCAGCGTGGTGACTAGCACAGATACGCAGTATTTT
CSVVTSTDTQYF
>TRBV6-5|NA|NA|TRBJ1-5
TGTGCCAGCAGGCCAGGGGATCAGCCCCAGCATTTT
CASRPGDQPQHF